This paragraph covers one TCR beta chain sequence. Its antigen is unknown. No clone much larger than this one lies a single base away; base qualities are absent. The CDR3 regions of human TCRbeta chains were analyzed by immunosequencing. Per the source publication's procedure: TCRs in the repertoires were compared against a reference library of SARS-CoV-2-specific TCRs that had been generated with the MIRA antigen-specificity platform. Breadth was defined as the fraction of unique TCRs that were SARS-CoV-2-associated, and depth was defined as the fraction of total T cells that were SARS-CoV-2-associated. Using the MIRA data, every spike-specific TCR was mapped to the spike region that the TCR reacted to and assigned to either a CD4 or a CD8 class. Log10-transformed breadth and depth values were compared by one-way ANOVA with Sidak's multiple comparisons tests. Imported from immuneACCESS, the table was reduced by TCRdb to in-frame sequences with V and J called. These copies leave out some clones; in studies compared against another copy, an unresolved V gene accounts for under half, and the cause of the remainder is not known. V and J calls plus clone size are reproduced from that table; the DNA served to infer D and trimming. In this sample the table shows some 140,000 clones, around 90% of which occur a single time. The leading ten clones occupy 1.9% of the sample.

The data are from a study of T cell responses to AZD1222 COVID-19 vaccine (dated by TCRdb to about 2021). General notes on the study: AZD1222 recipients given second doses at about 4 weeks or at about 12 weeks were pooled, since spike-specific TCR depth and breadth were not found to differ between the two schedules. A total of around 240 trial participants underwent TCR sequencing, of whom roughly 210 had received two doses of AZD1222 and about 26 had received two doses of the MenACWY control vaccine. Enrollment into the trials was organized by age into subgroups of 18-55, 56-69 and 70-plus years, and those subgroups contained around 150, 28 and 57 TCR-sequenced participants, respectively.

The investigation overall reported the following: Reportedly, close to half of the unique spike-specific TCRs recognized epitopes lying outside the regions that are mutated in the B.1.351 and B.1.1.7 variants. Spike-specific TCR breadth and depth rose significantly after two AZD1222 doses compared with day 0 and with MenACWY recipients. In the small 56-69-year group, the increase in depth fell short of significance, most likely because of low power. Participants were mostly white British and included more females than males, and it was suggested by the authors that clonal diversity may have been underestimated. No day 14 peak-response samples were available, so repertoires were characterized only after the peak T cell response. Only a handful of AZD1222 recipients were SARS-CoV-2 seropositive at baseline, limiting conclusions about previously exposed vaccinees. The whole spike protein was spanned by vaccine-associated CD4 TCRs, and dominant responses were seen in regions 160-218 and 743-854.

Explained via the paper, the time point label denotes: baseline before first vaccination. The vaccinee samples were drawn from two UK trials, COV001 and COV002, one of which was a single-blind randomized controlled phase 2/3 trial testing AZD1222 (ChAdOx1 nCoV-19) in healthy adults. Trial participant PBMC samples were collected at day 0 and day 28 after the second dose for TCRbeta chain sequencing. V is cut back by 8 bases and J by 10 bases, with 11 bases in the junction unmatched. Measured from the cysteine to the phenylalanine, the CDR3 is 16 residues long. Only the CDR3 part of the read is kept: 48 bases, read in frame from the first base. From a lookup of the germline V gene, CDR1 and CDR2 are KGHDR and SFDVKD.

The V gene is TRBV24-1 and the J gene is TRBJ1-6; a stretch of 12 junction bases matches TRBD1. Source: peripheral blood, taken on day 0 of AZD1222 vaccination. The clonotype comes from an adult in good health. The CDR3 in this case is CATIAGTGGLRSPLHF. The sequenced DNA is TGTGCCACCATCGCCGGGACAGGGGGCTTACGATCACCCCTCCACTTT.